What follows are 12 T cell receptor beta chains derived from one specimen sequenced in a study of T-cell reconstitution after alpha-beta-depleted transplantation in children. Unique molecular identifiers tagged the TCRbeta library. TCRdb itself ran the PCR reads through MiXCR, one entry per CDR3 protein. The table records about 980,000 distinct CDR3 sequences, roughly 29% of them present only once. Sequencing was performed on PBMCs, mostly from graft donor cells, taken 360 days after TCRalphabeta/CD19-depleted stem cell transplant. The receptors here all came from a boy younger than two who had a stem cell transplant for SCID, so the T cells may come from the graft donor.

The rearrangement uses TRBV15 and TRBJ2-1; 9 bases align to TRBD1. The germline V gene has CDR1 LNHNV and CDR2 YYDKDF (reference sequence). Trimming at V came to 5 bases and at J to 8 bases, leaving 4 bases not matched to a gene. The CDR3 length is 13 residues. CDR3 bases: TGTGCCACCAGCGGGGGGACAGGGTATGAGCAGTTCTTC. This sequence encodes CATSGGTGYEQFF.

V and J are TRBV12-3 or TRBV12-4 and TRBJ2-7; 7 bases map to TRBD1. The CDR3 is 14 amino acids. After removal of 6 bases from V and 5 bases from J, the junction contained 10 bases not matched to a gene. CDR3 DNA: TGTGCCAGCAGCCGCGACAGGGTTAGGCACGAGCAGTACTTC. It encodes CASSRDRVRHEQYF.

The chain carries TRBV27 and TRBJ2-7; D is possibly TRBD1 (6 bases). V shed 5 bases and J shed 2 bases, with 22 bases lying between them. CDR1 and CDR2 (germline): MNHEY, SMNVEV (reference sequence). The CDR3 spans 17 residues. The CDR3 DNA reads as TGTGCCAGCAGTCCTAGGGGGACCCTCATTCGCCCCTACGAGCAGTACTTC. It is translated as CASSPRGTLIRPYEQYF.

This clonotype was picked up one time. The rearrangement uses TRBV7-9 and TRBJ2-2; D is ambiguous. This CDR3 is built from 16 residues. V was pared by 6 bases and J by 1 base, with 15 bases between. Germline V gene data show CDR1 as SEHNR and CDR2 as FQNEAQ (reference sequence). CDR3 in amino acids: CASSRTALGNTGELFF. In DNA, the CDR3 is TGTGCCAGCAGTCGAACAGCGCTGGGGAACACCGGGGAGCTGTTTTTT.

This clonotype was observed a few times. The chain uses TRBV6-5 and TRBJ1-4; D is perhaps TRBD1 (5 bases). V dropped 0 bases and J dropped 8 bases, with 13 bases sitting between them. The germline gives CDR1 MNHEY, CDR2 SVGAGI. The CDR3 consists of 15 residues. The CDR3 bases are TGTGCCAGCAGTTACTCCGGTCAGGGAGGGGAAAAACTGTTTTTT. It encodes CASSYSGQGGEKLFF.

The chain links TRBV12-3 or TRBV12-4 to TRBJ2-7, with a weak D call TRBD1 (5 bases). The V end lost 4 bases, the J end lost 2 bases, and 9 bases lay between the germline ends. This CDR3 spans 13 amino acids. CDR3 sequence (DNA): TGTGCCAGCAGTTCGACAGAGACCTACGAGCAGTACTTC. This translates into CASSSTETYEQYF.

The chain uses TRBV27 and TRBJ2-7, with 7 bases matching TRBD1. This CDR3 has 14 amino acids. CDR1 is MNHEY, CDR2 SMNVEV, per germline (reference sequence). The trim removed 6 bases at V and 6 bases at J, leaving 11 bases unmatched. This CDR3 reads CASSPQRQGTEQYF. CDR3 DNA: TGTGCCAGCAGCCCCCAGAGACAGGGTACCGAGCAGTACTTC.

This rearrangement joins TRBV10-3 to TRBJ2-7, with 7 bases fitting TRBD1. Trimming removed 10 bases from V and 5 bases from J; junction bases left unmatched: 8. Looked up from germline, CDR1 is ENHRY and CDR2 is SYGVKD. The CDR3 runs to 12 residues. The CDR3 sequence: CATGGSVDEQYF. The DNA for the CDR3 is TGTGCCACAGGGGGTTCGGTCGACGAGCAGTACTTC.

This clonotype has more than one count but fewer than ten. This chain uses TRBV4-3 with TRBJ1-3; no clear D gene. Germline assignment: CDR1 LGHNA and CDR2 YSLEER. CDR3 length equals 15 residues. The V and J ends lost 1 base and 1 base respectively, with 8 bases between them. The CDR3 region is CASSQVVFSGNTIYF. CDR3 nucleotide sequence: TGCGCCAGCAGCCAAGTTGTTTTTTCTGGAAACACCATATATTTT.

This chain connects TRBV29-1 to TRBJ1-1, with TRBD1 matching over 7 bases. Trimming removed 6 bases from V and 4 bases from J; junction bases left unmatched: 5. CDR3 size: 12 residues. Germline CDR1 SQVTM, CDR2 ANQGSEA. CDR3 bases: TGCAGCGTGCGACAGGGCACCACTGAAGCTTTCTTT. The encoded protein is CSVRQGTTEAFF.

This clonotype has a count of ten or more. The J gene is TRBJ1-5, the V gene TRBV10-3; D remains ambiguous. This CDR3 comprises 14 residues. Germline CDR1 is ENHRY and CDR2 is SYGVKD. V was clipped by 2 bases and J by 9 bases, with 14 bases between them. CDR3 in amino acids: CAISERQSFRPQHF. In nucleotides, the CDR3 is TGTGCCATCAGTGAGCGTCAGAGTTTTCGGCCCCAGCATTTT.

This clonotype was counted only a few times. One end of the junction does not line up with germline, which may come from a read error. V and J are TRBV12-3 or TRBV12-4 and TRBJ2-7; 8 nucleotides align to TRBD2. This CDR3 has 13 amino acids. In nucleotides, the CDR3 is TGTGCCTGCAGGCGGGAGGTATCGTACGAGCAGTACTTC. It codes for CACRREVSYEQYF.